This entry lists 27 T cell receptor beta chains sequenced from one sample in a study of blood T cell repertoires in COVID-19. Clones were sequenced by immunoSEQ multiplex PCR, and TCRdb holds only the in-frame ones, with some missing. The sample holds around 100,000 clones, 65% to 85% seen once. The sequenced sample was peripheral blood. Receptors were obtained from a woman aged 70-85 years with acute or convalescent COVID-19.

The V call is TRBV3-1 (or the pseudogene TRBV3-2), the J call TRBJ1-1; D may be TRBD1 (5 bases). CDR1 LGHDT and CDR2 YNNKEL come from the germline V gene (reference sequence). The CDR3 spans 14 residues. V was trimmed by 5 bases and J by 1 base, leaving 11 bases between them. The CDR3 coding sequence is TGTGCCAGCAGCTCGATTGACAGGAACACTGAAGCTTTCTTT. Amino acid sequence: CASSSIDRNTEAFF.

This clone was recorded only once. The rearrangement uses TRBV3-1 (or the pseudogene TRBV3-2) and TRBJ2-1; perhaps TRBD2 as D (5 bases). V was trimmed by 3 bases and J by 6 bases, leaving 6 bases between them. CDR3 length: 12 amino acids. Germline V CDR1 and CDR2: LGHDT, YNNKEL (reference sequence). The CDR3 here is CASSHGGNEQFF. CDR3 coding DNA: TGTGCCAGCAGCCACGGAGGCAATGAGCAGTTCTTC.

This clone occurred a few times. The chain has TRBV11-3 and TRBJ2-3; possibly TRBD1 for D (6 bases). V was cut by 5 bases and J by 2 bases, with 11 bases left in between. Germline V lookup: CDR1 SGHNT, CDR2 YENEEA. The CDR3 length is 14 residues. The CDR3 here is CASSKDRVTDTQYF. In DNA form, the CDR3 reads TGTGCCAGCAGCAAGGACAGAGTCACAGATACGCAGTATTTT. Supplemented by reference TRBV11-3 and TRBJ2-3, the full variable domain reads EAGVVQSPRYKIIEKKQPVAFWCNPISGHNTLYWYLQNLGQGPELLIRYENEEAVDDSQLPKDRFSAERLKGVDSTLKIQPAELGDSAVYLCASSKDRVTDTQYFGPGTRLTVL.

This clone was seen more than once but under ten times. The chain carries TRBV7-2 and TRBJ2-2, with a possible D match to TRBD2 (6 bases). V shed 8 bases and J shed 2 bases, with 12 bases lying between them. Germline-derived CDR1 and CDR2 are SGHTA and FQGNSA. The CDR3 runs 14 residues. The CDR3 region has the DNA TGTGCCAGCTCTCGGGACTCCAACACCGGGGAGCTGTTTTTT. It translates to CASSRDSNTGELFF.

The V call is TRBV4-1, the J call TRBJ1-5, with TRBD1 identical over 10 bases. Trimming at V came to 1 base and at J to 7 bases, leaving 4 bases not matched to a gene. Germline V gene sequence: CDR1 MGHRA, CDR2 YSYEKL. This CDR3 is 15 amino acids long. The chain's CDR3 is CASSQGWDRGQPQHF. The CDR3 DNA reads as TGCGCCAGCAGCCAAGGGTGGGACAGGGGACAGCCCCAGCATTTT.

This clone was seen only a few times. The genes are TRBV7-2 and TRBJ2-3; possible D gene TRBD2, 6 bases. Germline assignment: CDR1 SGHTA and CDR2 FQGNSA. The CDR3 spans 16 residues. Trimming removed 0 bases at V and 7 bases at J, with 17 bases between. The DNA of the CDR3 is TGTGCCAGCAGCTTAGCGATGGCGGAGGGAGTGAATACGCAGTATTTT. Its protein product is CASSLAMAEGVNTQYF.

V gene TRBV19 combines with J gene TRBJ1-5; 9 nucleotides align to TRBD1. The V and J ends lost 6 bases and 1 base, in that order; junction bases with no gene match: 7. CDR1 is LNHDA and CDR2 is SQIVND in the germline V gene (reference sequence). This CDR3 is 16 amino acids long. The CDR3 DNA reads TGTGCCAGTAGCCACAGGGGGCTTGGCAGCAATCAGCCCCAGCATTTT. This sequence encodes CASSHRGLGSNQPQHF.

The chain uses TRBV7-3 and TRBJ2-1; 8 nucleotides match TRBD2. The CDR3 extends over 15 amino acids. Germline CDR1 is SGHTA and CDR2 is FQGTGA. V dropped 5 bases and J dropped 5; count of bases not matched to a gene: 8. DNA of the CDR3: TGTGCCAGCAGCCGCGGTGATAGCGGGAACAATGAGCAGTTCTTC. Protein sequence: CASSRGDSGNNEQFF.

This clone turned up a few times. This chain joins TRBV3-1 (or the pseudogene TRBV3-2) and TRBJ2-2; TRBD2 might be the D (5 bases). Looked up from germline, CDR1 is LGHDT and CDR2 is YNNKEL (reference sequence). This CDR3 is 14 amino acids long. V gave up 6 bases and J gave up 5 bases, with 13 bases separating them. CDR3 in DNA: TGTGCCAGCAGACGGGAAGGTGGGACCGGGGAGCTGTTTTTT. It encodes CASRREGGTGELFF.

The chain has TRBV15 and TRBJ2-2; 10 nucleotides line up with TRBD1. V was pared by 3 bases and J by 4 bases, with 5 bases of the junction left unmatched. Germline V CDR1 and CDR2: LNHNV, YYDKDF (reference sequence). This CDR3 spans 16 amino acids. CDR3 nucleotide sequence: TGTGCCACCAGCAGGGACAGGGGGACGAGCACCGGGGAGCTGTTTTTT. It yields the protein CATSRDRGTSTGELFF.

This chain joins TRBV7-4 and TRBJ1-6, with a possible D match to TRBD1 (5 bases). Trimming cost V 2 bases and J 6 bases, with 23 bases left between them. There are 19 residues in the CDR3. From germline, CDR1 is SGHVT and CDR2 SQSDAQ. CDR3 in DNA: TGTGCCAGCAGCTTATGGCGCATTTCCCGGAGGGACTCTAATTCACCCCTCCACTTT. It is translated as CASSLWRISRRDSNSPLHF.

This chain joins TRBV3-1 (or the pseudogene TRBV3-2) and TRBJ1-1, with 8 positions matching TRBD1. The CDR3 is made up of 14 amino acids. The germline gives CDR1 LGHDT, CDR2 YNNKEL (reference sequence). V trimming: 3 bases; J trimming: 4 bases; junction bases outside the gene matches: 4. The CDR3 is CASSQGTGGTEAFF. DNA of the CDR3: TGTGCCAGCAGCCAGGGAACAGGGGGCACTGAAGCTTTCTTT.

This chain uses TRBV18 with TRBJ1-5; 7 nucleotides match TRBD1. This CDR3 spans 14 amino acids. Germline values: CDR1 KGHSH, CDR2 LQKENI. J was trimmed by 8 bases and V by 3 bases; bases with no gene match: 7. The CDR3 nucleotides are TGTGCCAGCTCACCTACAGGGGCAAGGGAGCCCCAGCATTTT. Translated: CASSPTGAREPQHF.

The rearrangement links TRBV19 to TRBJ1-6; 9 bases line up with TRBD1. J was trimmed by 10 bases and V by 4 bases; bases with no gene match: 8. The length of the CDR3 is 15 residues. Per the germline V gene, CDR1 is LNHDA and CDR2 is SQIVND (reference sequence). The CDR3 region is CASSTSPGQGSPLHF. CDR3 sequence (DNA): TGTGCCAGTAGTACTTCCCCGGGACAGGGCTCACCCCTCCACTTT. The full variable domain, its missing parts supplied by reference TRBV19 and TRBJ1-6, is DGGITQSPKYLFRKEGQNVTLSCEQNLNHDAMYWYRQDPGQGLRLIYYSQIVNDFQKGDIAEGYSVSREKKESFPLTVTSAQKNPTAFYLCASSTSPGQGSPLHFGNGTRLTVT.

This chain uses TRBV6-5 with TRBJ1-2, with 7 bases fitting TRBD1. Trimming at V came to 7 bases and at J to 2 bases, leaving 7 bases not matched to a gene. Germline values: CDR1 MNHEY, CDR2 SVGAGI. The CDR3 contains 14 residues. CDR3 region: CASIRDSLNYGYTF. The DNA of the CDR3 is TGTGCCAGCATCCGGGACAGCCTGAACTATGGCTACACCTTC.

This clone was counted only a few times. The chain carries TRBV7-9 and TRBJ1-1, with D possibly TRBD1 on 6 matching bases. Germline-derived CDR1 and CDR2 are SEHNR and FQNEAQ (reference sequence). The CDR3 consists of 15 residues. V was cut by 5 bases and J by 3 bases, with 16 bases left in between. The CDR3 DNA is TGTGCCAGCAGCCTGGGACAAGGGATGGACACTGAAGCTTTCTTT. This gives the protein CASSLGQGMDTEAFF.

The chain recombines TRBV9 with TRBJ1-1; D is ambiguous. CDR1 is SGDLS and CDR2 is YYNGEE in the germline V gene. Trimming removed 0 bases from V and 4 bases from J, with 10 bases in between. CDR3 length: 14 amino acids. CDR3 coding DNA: TGTGCCAGCAGCGTAGGCGCGGGGAGCACTGAAGCTTTCTTT. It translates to CASSVGAGSTEAFF. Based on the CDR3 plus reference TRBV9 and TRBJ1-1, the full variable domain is DSGVTQTPKHLITATGQRVTLRCSPRSGDLSVYWYQQSLDQGLQFLIQYYNGEERAKGNILERFSAQQFPDLHSELNLSSLELGDSALYFCASSVGAGSTEAFFGQGTRLTVV.

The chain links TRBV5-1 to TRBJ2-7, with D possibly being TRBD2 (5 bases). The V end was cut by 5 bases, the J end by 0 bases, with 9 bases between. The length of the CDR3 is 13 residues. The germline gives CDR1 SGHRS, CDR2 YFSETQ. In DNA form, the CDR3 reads TGCGCCAGCAGGGACTGGAGCTCCTACGAGCAGTACTTC. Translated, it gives CASRDWSSYEQYF.

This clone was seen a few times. The CDR3 protein is CASSRSGQGLTGELFF. For the CDR3, the DNA is TGCGCCAGCAGCCGTTCGGGACAGGGTCTCACCGGGGAGCTGTTTTTT. The chain combines TRBV5-1 with TRBJ2-2; 9 positions agree with TRBD1. This CDR3 region has 16 residues. The germline gives CDR1 SGHRS, CDR2 YFSETQ. V dropped 4 bases and J dropped 4; count of bases not matched to a gene: 8.

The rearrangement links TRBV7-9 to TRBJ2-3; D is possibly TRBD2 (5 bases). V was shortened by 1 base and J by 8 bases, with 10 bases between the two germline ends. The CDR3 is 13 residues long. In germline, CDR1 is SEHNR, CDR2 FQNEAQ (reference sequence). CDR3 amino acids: CASSLGVSGTQYF. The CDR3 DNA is TGTGCCAGCAGCTTAGGGGTGAGCGGTACGCAGTATTTT.

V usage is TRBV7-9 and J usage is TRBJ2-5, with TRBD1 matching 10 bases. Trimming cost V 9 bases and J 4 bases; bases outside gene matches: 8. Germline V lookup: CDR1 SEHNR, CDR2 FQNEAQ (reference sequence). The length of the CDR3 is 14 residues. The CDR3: CASRQGAQRETQYF. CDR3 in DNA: TGTGCCAGTAGACAGGGGGCACAAAGAGAGACCCAGTACTTC. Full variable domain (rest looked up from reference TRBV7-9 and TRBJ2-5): DTGVSQNPRHKITKRGQNVTFRCDPISEHNRLYWYRQTLGQGPEFLTYFQNEAQLEKSRLLSDRFSAERPKGSFSTLEIQRTEQGDSAMYLCASRQGAQRETQYFGPGTRLLVL.

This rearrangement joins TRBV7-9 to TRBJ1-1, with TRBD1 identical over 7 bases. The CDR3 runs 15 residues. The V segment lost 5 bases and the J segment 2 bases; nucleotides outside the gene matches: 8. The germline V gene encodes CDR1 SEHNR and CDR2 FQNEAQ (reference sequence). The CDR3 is CASSSTGTANTEAFF. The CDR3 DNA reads TGTGCCAGCAGCAGCACCGGGACAGCAAACACTGAAGCTTTCTTT. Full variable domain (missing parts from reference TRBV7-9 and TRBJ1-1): DTGVSQNPRHKITKRGQNVTFRCDPISEHNRLYWYRQTLGQGPEFLTYFQNEAQLEKSRLLSDRFSAERPKGSFSTLEIQRTEQGDSAMYLCASSSTGTANTEAFFGQGTRLTVV.

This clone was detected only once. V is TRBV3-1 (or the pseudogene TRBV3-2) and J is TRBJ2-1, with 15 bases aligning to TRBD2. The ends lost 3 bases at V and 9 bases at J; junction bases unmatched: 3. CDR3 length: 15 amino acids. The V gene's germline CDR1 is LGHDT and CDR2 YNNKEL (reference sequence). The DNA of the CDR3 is TGTGCCAGCAGCCAGGGACTAGCGGGGGGTAGTGAGCAGTTCTTC. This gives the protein CASSQGLAGGSEQFF.

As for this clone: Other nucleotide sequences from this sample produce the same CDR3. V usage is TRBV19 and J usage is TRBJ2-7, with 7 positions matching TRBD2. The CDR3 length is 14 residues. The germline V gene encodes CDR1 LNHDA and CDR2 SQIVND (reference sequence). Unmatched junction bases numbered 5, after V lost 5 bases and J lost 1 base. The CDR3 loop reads CASSLAGSSYEQYF. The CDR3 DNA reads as TGTGCCAGTAGTTTAGCGGGTAGTTCCTACGAGCAGTACTTC. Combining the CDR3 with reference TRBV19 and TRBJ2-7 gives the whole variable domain DGGITQSPKYLFRKEGQNVTLSCEQNLNHDAMYWYRQDPGQGLRLIYYSQIVNDFQKGDIAEGYSVSREKKESFPLTVTSAQKNPTAFYLCASSLAGSSYEQYFGPGTRLTVT.

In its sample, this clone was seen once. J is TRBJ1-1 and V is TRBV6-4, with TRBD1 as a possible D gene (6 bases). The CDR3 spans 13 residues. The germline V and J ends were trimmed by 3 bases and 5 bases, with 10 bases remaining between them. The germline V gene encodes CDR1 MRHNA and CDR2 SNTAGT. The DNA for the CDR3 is TGTGCCAGCAGTGAGGTCCAGGGGACTGAAGCTTTCTTT. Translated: CASSEVQGTEAFF.

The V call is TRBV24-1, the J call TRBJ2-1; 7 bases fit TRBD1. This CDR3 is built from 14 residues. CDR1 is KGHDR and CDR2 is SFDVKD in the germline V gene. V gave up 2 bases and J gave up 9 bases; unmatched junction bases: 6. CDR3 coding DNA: TGTGCCACCAGTGATTGGGGGACAGCCCCTGAGCAGTTCTTC. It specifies CATSDWGTAPEQFF.

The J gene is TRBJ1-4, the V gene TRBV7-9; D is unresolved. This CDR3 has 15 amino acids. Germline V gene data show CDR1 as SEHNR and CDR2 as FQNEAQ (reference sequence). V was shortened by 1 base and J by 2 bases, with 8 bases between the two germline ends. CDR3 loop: CASSLGPGTNEKLFF. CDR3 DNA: TGTGCCAGCAGCTTAGGCCCGGGGACTAATGAAAAACTGTTTTTT.